This T cell receptor beta chain came from a study of blood T cell repertoires in COVID-19. At the level of the study: Material from acute and convalescent COVID-19 was sourced from the United States, Italy and Spain.

This study enrolled people aged about 18 to 100 from around 26 US geographic areas. Each participant's cohort was designated according to participant-reported clinical history. No more than 2 weeks before study entry, exposed participants had met a case of COVID-19. The ends lost 7 bases at V and 2 bases at J; junction bases unmatched: 5. Germline assignment: CDR1 SGHRS and CDR2 YFSETQ. This CDR3 spans 14 amino acids. TCRdb's copy holds only in-frame clones and misses some; the assay was immunoSEQ multiplex PCR. Of roughly 150,000 clones in the sample, roughly 88% were seen once. This chain links TRBV5-1 with TRBJ2-1; 8 bases align to TRBD2. The sample taken for sequencing was PBMCs or T cells enriched from blood (not recorded which). The receptor comes from a man aged 65-85 years who had been exposed to COVID-19. DNA for the CDR3: TGCGCCAGCCAAAGCGGGAGTGCCTACAATGAGCAGTTCTTC. This codes for CASQSGSAYNEQFF. Based on the CDR3 plus reference TRBV5-1 and TRBJ2-1, the full variable domain is KAGVTQTPRYLIKTRGQQVTLSCSPISGHRSVSWYQQTPGQGLQFLFEYFSETQRNKGNFPGRFSGRQFSNSRSEMNVSTLELGDSALYLCASQSGSAYNEQFFGPGTRLTVL.